The 28 T cell receptor beta chains below were found in one sample sequenced in a study of blood T cells in healthy people across ages. Sample-barcoded 5' priming and a J-beta primer mix drove a second PCR of about 7 to 11 cycles. TCRdb reprocessed the 5' RACE reads via MiXCR and lists one record per CDR3 protein. The table has about 1.6 million distinct CDR3 sequences, about 35% seen once; the top ten hold approximately 10%. The sample comprised blood. These receptors originate from a woman in her twenties or thirties in good health.

There are a few counts of this clonotype. This rearrangement joins TRBV2 to TRBJ2-5; tentatively, D is TRBD2 (6 bases). V dropped 6 bases and J dropped 5 bases, with 13 bases sitting between them. The CDR3 extends over 13 amino acids. Germline CDR1 reads SNHLY; CDR2 reads FYNNEI. The CDR3: CASRDSGRETQYF. The CDR3, as DNA: TGTGCCAGCAGAGACTCGGGGAGGGAGACCCAGTACTTC. The full variable domain, with the rest looked up from reference TRBV2 and TRBJ2-5, is EPEVTQTPSHQVTQMGQEVILRCVPISNHLYFYWYRQILGQKVEFLVSFYNNEISEKSEIFDDQFSVERPDGSNFTLKIRSTKLEDSAMYFCASRDSGRETQYFGPGTRLLVL.

The table lists this clonotype with a few counts. This chain links TRBV20-1 with TRBJ1-2; D not resolved. The CDR3 runs 13 residues. Germline V gene lookup returns CDR1 DFQATT and CDR2 SNEGSKA (reference sequence). V was pared by 1 base and J by 3 bases, with 9 bases between. The CDR3 DNA reads as TGCAGTGCTAGAGGGGGTTTTGACTATGGCTACACCTTC. Translating gives CSARGGFDYGYTF.

This sequence joins TRBV6-5 and TRBJ1-2, with 7 bases matching TRBD1. Germline CDR1 is MNHEY and CDR2 is SVGAGI. J lost 8 bases, V lost 4 bases, and 10 bases had no gene match. This CDR3 has 14 amino acids. The CDR3 region is CASSSATGLKGYTF. As DNA, the CDR3 is TGTGCCAGCAGTTCCGCGACAGGGCTCAAAGGCTACACCTTC.

CDR3 in amino acids: CSASKGVAPYF. CDR3 sequence (DNA): TGCAGTGCTAGTAAGGGAGTCGCCCCGTACTTC. V and J are TRBV20-1 and TRBJ2-7, with D perhaps matching TRBD2 (5 bases). The CDR3 covers 11 residues. Looked up from germline, CDR1 is DFQATT and CDR2 is SNEGSKA (reference sequence). Trimming cost V 3 bases and J 12 bases, with 15 bases left between them.

The chain uses TRBV6-1 and TRBJ2-5; D gene unclear. Trimming took off 0 bases at V and 1 base at J, with 12 bases between the two ends. Germline V gene data show CDR1 as MNHNS and CDR2 as SASEGT. The CDR3 runs to 16 residues. The CDR3 DNA reads as TGTGCCAGCAGTGAAGCGCAGTTTCCTAGCCAAGAGACCCAGTACTTC. Translated: CASSEAQFPSQETQYF.

This clonotype was seen many times. V gene TRBV7-9 combines with J gene TRBJ2-3; possibly TRBD2 for D (7 bases). The germline gives CDR1 SEHNR, CDR2 FQNEAQ (reference sequence). The CDR3 loop spans 14 amino acids. V lost 10 bases to trimming and J lost 5 bases, with 19 bases between them. The DNA for the CDR3 is TGTGCCACCACACAGGGCGGGGGTGTAGATACGCAGTATTTT. Its translation is CATTQGGGVDTQYF.

This chain's CDR3 is CASWADNEQFF. CDR3 DNA: TGTGCCAGCTGGGCTGACAATGAGCAGTTCTTC. V gene TRBV2 combines with J gene TRBJ2-1; D unclear. V lost 8 bases and J 5 bases, leaving 7 bases between the germline ends. CDR1 and CDR2 from the germline V gene are SNHLY and FYNNEI. This CDR3 is 11 amino acids long.

This clonotype was seen more than once but under ten times. V usage is TRBV12-3 or TRBV12-4 and J usage is TRBJ2-5, with TRBD2 matching over 10 bases. The CDR3 is made up of 17 amino acids. Losses at the gene ends were 5 bases for V and 5 bases for J; bases not matched to a gene: 14. Here the CDR3 reads CASSAGTSATTKETQYF. The CDR3 nucleotides read TGTGCCAGCAGTGCCGGGACTAGCGCGACGACGAAGGAGACCCAGTACTTC.

This clonotype was counted only a few times. The chain carries TRBV5-5 and TRBJ1-5; TRBD1 matches at 9 bases. With V trimmed by 0 bases and J by 2 bases, 3 bases remained unmatched. Germline assignment: CDR1 SGHKS and CDR2 YYEKEE (reference sequence). The CDR3 consists of 16 residues. CDR3 sequence reads: CASSLVRQGGNQPQHF. CDR3 coding DNA: TGTGCCAGCAGCTTGGTTCGACAGGGGGGCAATCAGCCCCAGCATTTT.

The CDR3 DNA is TGCGCCAGCAGCCCCGCTACAGGGGGGTACAATGAGCAGTTCTTC. It translates to CASSPATGGYNEQFF. The V gene is TRBV5-1, the J gene TRBJ2-1, with 8 bases that match TRBD1. V trimming: 4 bases; J trimming: 4 bases; junction bases outside the gene matches: 7. This CDR3 is built from 15 residues. Germline V gives CDR1 SGHRS, CDR2 YFSETQ.

This clonotype was recorded a few times. The chain has TRBV4-1 and TRBJ2-1, with TRBD2 identical over 11 bases. CDR1 and CDR2 (germline): MGHRA, YSYEKL. V shed 4 bases and J 4 bases; nucleotides not matched to a gene: 6. This CDR3 is built from 16 residues. For the CDR3, the DNA is TGCGCCAGCAGCCCACCAACTAGCGGGGGTTACAATGAGCAGTTCTTC. Its translation is CASSPPTSGGYNEQFF.

The chain uses TRBV6-5 and TRBJ2-1, with D uncertain. The V end was cut by 2 bases, the J end by 0 bases, with 14 bases between. The CDR3 totals 17 residues. Germline lookup yields CDR1 MNHEY and CDR2 SVGAGI. CDR3 nucleotides: TGTGCCAGCAGTTACAGTAGTCGGTCTGCCTCCTACAATGAGCAGTTCTTC. Translating gives CASSYSSRSASYNEQFF.

With respect to this clonotype: With a much larger clone just one base away, this may be a read error. The gene calls are TRBV7-2 and TRBJ2-1; 8 bases are shared with TRBD2. This CDR3 contains 15 residues. From germline, CDR1 is SGHTA and CDR2 FQGNSA. V trimming: 1 base; J trimming: 7 bases; junction bases outside the gene matches: 6. The CDR3 reads CASSLDGGAWNEQFF. The CDR3 bases are TGTGCCAGCAGCTTAGACGGGGGGGCCTGGAATGAGCAGTTCTTC. Using reference TRBV7-2 and TRBJ2-1 for the parts outside the CDR3, the full variable domain is GAGVSQSPSNKVTEKGKDVELRCDPISGHTALYWYRQSLGQGLEFLIYFQGNSAPDKSGLPSDRFSAERTGGSVSTLTIQRTQQEDSAVYLCASSLDGGAWNEQFFGPGTRLTVL.

Ten or more counts support this clonotype. The chain employs TRBV29-1 and TRBJ2-3; D possibly corresponds to TRBD2 (6 bases). Looked up from germline, CDR1 is SQVTM and CDR2 is ANQGSEA. There are 13 residues in the CDR3. The V gene lost 3 bases and the J gene lost 4 bases, with 11 bases spanning the gap. The CDR3 nucleotides read TGCAGCGTTGAGCGGGGAAGCTCAGATACGCAGTATTTT. It specifies CSVERGSSDTQYF.

This clonotype was detected many times. The genes are TRBV4-1 and TRBJ2-5; 7 nucleotides line up with TRBD2. The J call may be mistaken, given a closer DNA end match to TRBJ2-7. The germline CDR1 and CDR2 sequences are MGHRA and YSYEKL. This CDR3 comprises 15 residues. CDR3 amino acids: CASSWRLAPLAEQYF. CDR3 nucleotides: TGCGCCAGCAGCTGGAGACTAGCACCTCTCGCCGAGCAGTACTTC.

This clonotype was recorded once. The chain uses TRBV4-1 and TRBJ2-5, with unresolved D. V lost 1 base and J 14 bases, leaving 14 bases between the germline ends. The length of the CDR3 is 12 residues. Germline CDR1 is MGHRA and CDR2 is YSYEKL. CDR3 in DNA: TGCGCCAGCAGCCAAGGAGGCTACGAGCACTACTTC. This sequence encodes CASSQGGYEHYF.

The V gene is TRBV4-2, the J gene TRBJ2-5; 11 positions match TRBD2. The CDR3 loop spans 14 amino acids. The germline V gene encodes CDR1 LGHNA and CDR2 YNFKEQ. Germline trimming cut 5 bases from V and 5 bases from J; bases unmatched to any gene: 4. This CDR3 reads CASSVSGGAETQYF. CDR3 sequence (DNA): TGTGCCAGCAGCGTTAGCGGGGGGGCTGAGACCCAGTACTTC.

The J gene is TRBJ2-3, the V gene TRBV27, with 7 bases identical to TRBD2. Germline-derived CDR1 and CDR2 are MNHEY and SMNVEV (reference sequence). After removal of 0 bases from V and 5 bases from J, the junction contained 8 bases not matched to a gene. This CDR3 has 16 residues. CDR3 bases: TGTGCCAGCAGTTTATCTCGGGGGGAGTTTGGAGATACGCAGTATTTT. This sequence encodes CASSLSRGEFGDTQYF.

This clonotype was seen just once. V gene TRBV20-1 combines with J gene TRBJ2-1, with a possible D match to TRBD1 (8 bases). V lost 5 bases to trimming and J lost 7 bases, with 15 bases between them. Germline V gives CDR1 DFQATT, CDR2 SNEGSKA (reference sequence). This CDR3 region has 13 residues. CDR3 residues: CSAGQGLQNEQFF. In DNA, the CDR3 is TGCAGTGCTGGACAGGGACTACAGAATGAGCAGTTCTTC.

V usage is TRBV10-1 and J usage is TRBJ2-3; possibly TRBD2 for D (5 bases). The CDR3 contains 21 residues. In germline, CDR1 is WNHNN, CDR2 SYGVQD (reference sequence). Trimming pared 1 base from V and 3 bases from J, leaving 29 bases between. The CDR3 loop is CASSEWSKWNPSTPQTDTQYF. In DNA, the CDR3 is TGCGCCAGCAGTGAGTGGTCCAAGTGGAACCCTAGCACCCCGCAAACAGATACGCAGTATTTT.

This rearrangement joins TRBV10-2 to TRBJ1-1; tentative D call: TRBD1 (6 bases). The germline CDR1 and CDR2 sequences are WSHSY and SAAADI. V lost 3 bases, J lost 1 base, and 12 bases lay in between. The CDR3 has 15 residues. The CDR3 protein is CASSDGGLGNTEAFF. The CDR3 DNA reads TGCGCCAGCAGTGACGGGGGGCTTGGGAACACTGAAGCTTTCTTT.

The chain employs TRBV28 and TRBJ2-7; D uncertain. V gave up 3 bases and J gave up 3 bases, with 21 bases separating them. The germline gives CDR1 MDHEN, CDR2 SYDVKM. The CDR3 contains 17 residues. The CDR3 sequence is CASSFSLTAALVYEQYF. The CDR3 nucleotides read TGTGCCAGCAGTTTCTCCCTAACCGCGGCATTGGTCTACGAGCAGTACTTC.

The V call is TRBV7-9, the J call TRBJ2-1, with D perhaps TRBD1 or TRBD2 (5 bases each). CDR1 is SEHNR, CDR2 FQNEAQ, per germline (reference sequence). V shed 5 bases and J shed 9 bases, with 11 bases lying between them. The CDR3 has 12 residues. CDR3 sequence reads: CASSLGTSEQFF. The DNA of the CDR3 is TGTGCCAGCAGCCTTGGGACGAGTGAGCAGTTCTTC.

Concerning this clonotype: One end of the junction is discordant with germline, which a read error may explain. CDR3 loop: CASSLTGANYDEQFF. The CDR3 bases are TGTGCCAGCAGCTTGACCGGGGCCAACTACGATGAGCAGTTCTTC. The V and J genes are TRBV5-5 and TRBJ2-1; D assignment may be TRBD1 or TRBD2 (5 bases each). CDR3 size: 15 residues. Germline V gene lookup returns CDR1 SGHKS and CDR2 YYEKEE (reference sequence).

This clonotype was recorded a few times. The gene calls are TRBV12-3 or TRBV12-4 and TRBJ2-1, with 14 bases fitting TRBD2. CDR3 length: 17 residues. The ends lost 6 bases at V and 6 bases at J; junction bases unmatched: 10. As DNA, the CDR3 is TGTGCCAGCAGCCGGGGACTAGCGGGAGACCGTACCAATGAGCAGTTCTTC. Protein: CASSRGLAGDRTNEQFF.

The chain links TRBV20-1 to TRBJ1-2; the match to TRBD1 covers 9 bases. CDR1 and CDR2 (germline): DFQATT, SNEGSKA (reference sequence). The ends lost 6 bases at V and 1 base at J; junction bases unmatched: 3. This CDR3 spans 13 amino acids. Here the CDR3 reads CSAWTGVNYGYTF. Written as DNA, the CDR3 is TGCAGTGCATGGACAGGGGTTAACTATGGCTACACCTTC.

This clonotype was found a few times. The V and J genes are TRBV4-2 and TRBJ2-1; D may be TRBD2 (7 bases). Per the germline V gene, CDR1 is LGHNA and CDR2 is YNFKEQ. Trimming removed 7 bases at V and 5 bases at J, with 12 bases between. CDR3 length: 13 residues. This CDR3 reads CASTGGPHNEQFF. For the CDR3, the DNA is TGTGCCAGCACCGGGGGGCCTCACAATGAGCAGTTCTTC.

This clonotype was detected only once. The chain combines TRBV20-1 with TRBJ2-1; TRBD2 might be the D (5 bases). Trimming shortened V by 1 base and J by 2 bases, and 9 bases separated the two germline ends. Germline V gene data show CDR1 as DFQATT and CDR2 as SNEGSKA (reference sequence). The CDR3 length is 14 residues. The CDR3 protein is CSARVEATYNEQFF. CDR3 coding DNA: TGCAGTGCTAGAGTGGAGGCCACCTACAATGAGCAGTTCTTC.